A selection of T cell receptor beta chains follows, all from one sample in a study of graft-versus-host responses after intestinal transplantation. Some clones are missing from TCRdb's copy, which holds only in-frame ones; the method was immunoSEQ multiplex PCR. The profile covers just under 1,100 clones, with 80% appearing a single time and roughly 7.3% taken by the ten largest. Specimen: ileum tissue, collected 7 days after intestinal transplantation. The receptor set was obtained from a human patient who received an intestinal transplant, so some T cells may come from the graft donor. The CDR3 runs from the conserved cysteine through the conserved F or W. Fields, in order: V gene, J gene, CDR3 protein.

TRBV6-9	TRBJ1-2	CASSYNPGYGGYTF
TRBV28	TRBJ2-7	CASSLLTGTGTEQYF
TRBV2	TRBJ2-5	CASRGGWGQETQYF
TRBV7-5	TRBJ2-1	CASSSIGGGGHEQFF
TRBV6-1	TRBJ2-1	CASSGGQGGNEQFF
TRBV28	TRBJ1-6	CASSLLDYGTRGGLTSPLHF
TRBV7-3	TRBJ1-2	CASSLSTGPYGYTF
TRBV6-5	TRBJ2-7	CASSYTSGGAYEQYF
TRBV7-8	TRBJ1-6	CASSLRLSTGSPLHF
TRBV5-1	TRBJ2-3	CASSSLGTGGFTDTQYF
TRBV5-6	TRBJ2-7	CASSLEASGQSLFYEQYF
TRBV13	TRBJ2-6	CASKVSYEGPAGANVLTF
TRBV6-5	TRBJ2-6	CASSIGGGANVLTF
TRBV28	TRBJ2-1	CASSLRAGGLGYNEQFF
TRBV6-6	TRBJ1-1	CASSQTGGANTEAFF
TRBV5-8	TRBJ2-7	CASIFSGGGIYEQYF
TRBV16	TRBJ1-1	CASSQSKGTEAFF
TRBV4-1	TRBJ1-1	CASSQPTRDMNTEAFF
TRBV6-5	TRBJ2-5	CASHGGYLETQYF
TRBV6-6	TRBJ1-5	CASSNSGTPGGQHF
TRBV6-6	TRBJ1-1	CASRPAGGSNTEAFF
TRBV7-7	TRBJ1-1	CASSSQENTEAFF
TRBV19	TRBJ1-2	CASSINIQANYGYTF
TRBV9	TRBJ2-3	CASSVEGLTPTDTQYF
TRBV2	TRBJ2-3	CASILRLQGAKDTQYF
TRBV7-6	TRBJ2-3	CASSLEGGPTDTQYF
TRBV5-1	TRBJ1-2	CASGTGGYGYTF
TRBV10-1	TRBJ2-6	CASSSAQSRANVLTF
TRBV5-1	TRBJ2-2	CASSLDGGAADTGELFF
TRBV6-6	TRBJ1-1	CASSYNPGNTEAFF
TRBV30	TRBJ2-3	CAWSLGLAGSTDTQYF
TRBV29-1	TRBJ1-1	CSESDGNTEAFF
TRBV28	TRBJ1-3	CASSSASGRYF
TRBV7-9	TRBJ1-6	CASSLDGLNSPLHF
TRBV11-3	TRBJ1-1	CASSLGHLNTEAFF
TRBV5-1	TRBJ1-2	CASSPDSYGYTF
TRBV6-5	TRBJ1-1	CASSYTGGPNTEAFF
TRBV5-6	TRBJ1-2	CASSFVEQELYGYTF
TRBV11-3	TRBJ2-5	CASSPRETQYF
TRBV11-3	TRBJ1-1	CASSLGTLGTAFF
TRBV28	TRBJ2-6	CASQNSGANVLTF
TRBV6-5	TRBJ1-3	CASSLTGGVGNTIYF
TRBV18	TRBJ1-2	CASSPYRYYGYTF
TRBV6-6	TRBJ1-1	CASSSTGGTEAFF
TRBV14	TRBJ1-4	CASSQKRGATSNEKLFF
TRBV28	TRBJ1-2	CASSQGGDHYGYTF
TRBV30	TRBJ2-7	CAWTHRRSSYEQYF
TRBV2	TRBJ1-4	CASTSGDGTHEKLFF
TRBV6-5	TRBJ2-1	CASIIQGSSRAEQFF
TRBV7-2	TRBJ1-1	CASSLFEPGYWGATEAFF
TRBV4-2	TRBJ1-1	CASSQGQGYYTEAFF
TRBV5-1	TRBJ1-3	CASSLQGAGNTIYF
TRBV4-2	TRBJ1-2	CASSHFIGDGYTF
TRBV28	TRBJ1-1	CASSYGRALNTEAFF